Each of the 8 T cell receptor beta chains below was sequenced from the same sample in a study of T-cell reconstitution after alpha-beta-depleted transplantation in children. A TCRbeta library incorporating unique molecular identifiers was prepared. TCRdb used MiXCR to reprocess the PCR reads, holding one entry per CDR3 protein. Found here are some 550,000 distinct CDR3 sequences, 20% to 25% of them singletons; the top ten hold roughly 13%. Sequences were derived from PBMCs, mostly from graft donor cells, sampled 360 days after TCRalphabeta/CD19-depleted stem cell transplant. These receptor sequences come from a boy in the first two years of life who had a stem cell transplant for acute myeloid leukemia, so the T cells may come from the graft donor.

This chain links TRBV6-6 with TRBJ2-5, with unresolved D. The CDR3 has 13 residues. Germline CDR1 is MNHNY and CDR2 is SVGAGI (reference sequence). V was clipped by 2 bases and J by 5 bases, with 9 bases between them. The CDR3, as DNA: TGTGCCAGCAGTTACGATCTATCGGAGACCCAGTACTTC. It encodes CASSYDLSETQYF.

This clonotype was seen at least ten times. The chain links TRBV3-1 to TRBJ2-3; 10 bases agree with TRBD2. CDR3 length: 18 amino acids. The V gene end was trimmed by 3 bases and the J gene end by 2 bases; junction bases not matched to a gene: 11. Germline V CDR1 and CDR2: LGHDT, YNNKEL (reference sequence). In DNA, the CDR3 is TGTGCCAGCAGCCAGCGGGGAGCTGGGACTAGCGCCACAGATACGCAGTATTTT. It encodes CASSQRGAGTSATDTQYF.

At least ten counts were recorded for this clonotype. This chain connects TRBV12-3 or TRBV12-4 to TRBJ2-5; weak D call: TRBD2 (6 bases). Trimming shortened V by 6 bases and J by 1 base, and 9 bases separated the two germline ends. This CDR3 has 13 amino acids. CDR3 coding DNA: TGTGCCAGCAGCGAGGGAGGCCAAGAGACCCAGTACTTC. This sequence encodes CASSEGGQETQYF.

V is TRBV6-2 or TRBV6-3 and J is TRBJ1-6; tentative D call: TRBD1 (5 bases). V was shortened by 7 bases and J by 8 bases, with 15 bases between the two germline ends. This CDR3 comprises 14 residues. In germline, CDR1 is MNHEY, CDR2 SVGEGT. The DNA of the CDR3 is TGTGCCAGCACTTCGACAGAGAGATATTCACCCCTCCACTTT. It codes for CASTSTERYSPLHF.

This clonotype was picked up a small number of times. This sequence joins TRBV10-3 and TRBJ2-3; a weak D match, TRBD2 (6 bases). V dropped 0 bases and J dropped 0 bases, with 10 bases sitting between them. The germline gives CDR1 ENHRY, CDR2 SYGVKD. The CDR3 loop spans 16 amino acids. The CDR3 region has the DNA TGTGCCATCAGTGAGTCCGGGGGTGAGAGCACAGATACGCAGTATTTT. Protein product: CAISESGGESTDTQYF.

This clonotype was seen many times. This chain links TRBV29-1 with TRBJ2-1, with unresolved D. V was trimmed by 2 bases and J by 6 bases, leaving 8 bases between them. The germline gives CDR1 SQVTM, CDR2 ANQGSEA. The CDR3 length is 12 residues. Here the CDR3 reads CSVESPSNEQFF. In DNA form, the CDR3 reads TGCAGCGTTGAAAGCCCTTCCAATGAGCAGTTCTTC.

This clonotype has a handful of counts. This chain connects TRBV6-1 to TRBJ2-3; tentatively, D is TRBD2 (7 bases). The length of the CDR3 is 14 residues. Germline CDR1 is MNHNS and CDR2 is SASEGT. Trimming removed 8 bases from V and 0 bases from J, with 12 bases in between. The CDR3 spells CASGGAGSTDTQYF. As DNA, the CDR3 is TGTGCCAGCGGGGGGGCCGGGAGCACAGATACGCAGTATTTT.

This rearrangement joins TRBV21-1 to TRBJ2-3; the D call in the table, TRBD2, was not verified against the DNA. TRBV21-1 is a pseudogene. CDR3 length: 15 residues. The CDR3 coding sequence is TGTGCCAGCAGCAAAGCGCAACGGGGAGTGAATACGCAGTATTTT. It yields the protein CASSKAQRGVNTQYF.